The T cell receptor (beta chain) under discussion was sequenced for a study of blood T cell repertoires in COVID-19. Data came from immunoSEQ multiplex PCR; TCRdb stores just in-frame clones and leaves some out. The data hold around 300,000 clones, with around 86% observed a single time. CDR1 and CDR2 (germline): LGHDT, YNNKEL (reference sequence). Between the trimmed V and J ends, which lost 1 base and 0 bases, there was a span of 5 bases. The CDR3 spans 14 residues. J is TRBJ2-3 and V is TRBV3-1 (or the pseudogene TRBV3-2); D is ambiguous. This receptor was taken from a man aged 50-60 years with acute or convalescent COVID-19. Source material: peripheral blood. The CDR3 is CASSQGPSTDTQYF. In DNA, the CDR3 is TGTGCCAGCAGCCAAGGGCCTAGCACAGATACGCAGTATTTT.